This T cell receptor beta chain was captured in a study (dated by TCRdb to about 2015). About the investigation overall: The study set out to test whether tumor-infiltrating Tregs in breast cancer get recruited from blood Tregs or are instead converted in situ from other CD4+ T cell subsets.

The sample holds many counts of this clonotype. Its antigen is unknown. No clone much larger than this one lies a single base away; base qualities are absent. Results the study describes overall, beyond this receptor: In terms of TCR gene usage, tumor memory CD4+ T cells clustered together with blood and lymph node memory CD4+ cells, as well as with lymph node naive CD4+ cells. Tumor-infiltrating Treg TCR alpha and beta sequences overlapped most with tumor naive CD4+ T cells, then with blood naive CD4+ T cells. Rather than covering whole repertoires, validation in the larger cohort was restricted to a single TCR beta V-J rearrangement.

To purify naive CD4+ T cells, the Miltenyi Naive CD4+ T Cell Isolation kit was used, and CD25 microbeads served to deplete Tregs. Tregs, naive and memory CD4+ T cells from tumor, blood and ipsilateral draining lymph nodes of five breast cancer patients underwent full-length TCR alpha and beta sequencing. Ficoll density gradient centrifugation was used to isolate mononuclear cells from lymph nodes or from 50 ml of peripheral blood. A purity exceeding 90% was confirmed by FACS for the sorted cell populations. Full-length TCR variable regions were amplified by 5' RACE PCR with constant-region reverse primers, followed by semi-nested PCR with Nested Universal Primer A. The ReliaPrep RNA Cell Miniprep System was used to extract total RNA, which was then reverse transcribed into 5'RACE-ready cDNA with the SMARTer RACE 5'/3' Kit. Full-length TCR alpha and beta libraries were barcoded with multiplex adaptors and sequenced on an Illumina MiSeq. In the source study's methods: For each of nine subset-tissue groups, sequencing data from the five patients were pooled, and the groups were compared by unsupervised clustering of TCR gene usage. The Morisita-Horn index, with shared sequences weighted by their contribution to each repertoire, was used to calculate repertoire similarity. TCRdb itself trimmed the public reads at Q25 with fastp, ran MiXCR and retained productive beta chains. Each CDR3 protein gets just one entry, which takes the most common genes and DNA from the rows behind it. These V and J calls derive from TCRdb rather than the authors' analysis. The sample data list around 50,000 distinct CDR3 sequences, and 17% of these were observed just once. The top ten hold roughly 2.4% of the sample.

V is shortened by 5 bases, J by 3 bases, and the region joining them spans 13 bases. The CDR3 holds 13 amino acids from the cysteine to the phenylalanine. The retained sequence is limited to the CDR3, 39 bases, with the frame set at the first base. For CDR1 and CDR2, the germline V gene (reference sequence) lists DFQATT and SNEGSKA. The chain is assembled from TRBV20-1 and TRBJ1-1, and perhaps TRBD1 as D gene, on 6 matching bases. This TCR was sampled from a female donor with breast cancer. Sequences were obtained from naive CD4+ T cells sorted from blood. The sample's cell subset or site, from its label and the paper: naive CD4+ T cells, CD4+CD45RA+CD25-. The CDR3 protein: CSALATGDTEAFF. The bases read TGCAGTGCTTTGGCGACAGGAGACACTGAAGCTTTCTTT.